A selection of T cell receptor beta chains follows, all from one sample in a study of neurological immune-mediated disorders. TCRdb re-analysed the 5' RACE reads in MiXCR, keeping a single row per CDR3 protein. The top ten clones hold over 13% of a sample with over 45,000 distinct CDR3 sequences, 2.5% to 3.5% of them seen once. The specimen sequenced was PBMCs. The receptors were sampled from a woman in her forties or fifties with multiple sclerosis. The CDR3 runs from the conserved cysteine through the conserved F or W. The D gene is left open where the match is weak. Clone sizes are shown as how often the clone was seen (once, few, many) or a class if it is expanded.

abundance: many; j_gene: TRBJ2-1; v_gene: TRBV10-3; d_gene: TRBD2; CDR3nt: TGTGCCATCAGTGAGGTAGAGACTAGCGGTTACAATGAGCAGTTCTTC; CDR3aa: CAISEVETSGYNEQFF
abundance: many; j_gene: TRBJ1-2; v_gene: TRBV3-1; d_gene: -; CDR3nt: TGTGCCAGCAGCCAAGGTCGGACAAACTATGGCTACACCTTC; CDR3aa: CASSQGRTNYGYTF
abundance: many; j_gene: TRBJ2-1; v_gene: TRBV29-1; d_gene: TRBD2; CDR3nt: TGCAGCAGCGGGGGGCTATACAATGAGCAGTTCTTC; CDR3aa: CSSGGLYNEQFF
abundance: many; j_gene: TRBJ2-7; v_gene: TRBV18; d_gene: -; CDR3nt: TGTGCCAGCTCACCACAACAGGGTCCCTACGAGCAGTACTTC; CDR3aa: CASSPQQGPYEQYF
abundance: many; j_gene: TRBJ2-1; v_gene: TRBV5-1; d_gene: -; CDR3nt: TGCGCCAGCAGCTTTGGTACGGGATACAATGAGCAGTTCTTC; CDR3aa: CASSFGTGYNEQFF
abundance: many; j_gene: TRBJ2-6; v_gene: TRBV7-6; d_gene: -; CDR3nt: TGTGCCAGCAGCCCCAGGGGAGCTGGGGCCAACGTCCTGACTTTC; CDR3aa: CASSPRGAGANVLTF
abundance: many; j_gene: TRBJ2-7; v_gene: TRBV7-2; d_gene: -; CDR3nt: TGTGCCAGCAGCTTAGGGGGCAGAACCCTCTACGAGCAGTACTTC; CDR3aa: CASSLGGRTLYEQYF
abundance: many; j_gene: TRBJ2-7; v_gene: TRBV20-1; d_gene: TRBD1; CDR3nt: TGCAGTGCTAGACTTACAGGGGTTTCAAGCTCCTACGAGCAGTACTTC; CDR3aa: CSARLTGVSSSYEQYF
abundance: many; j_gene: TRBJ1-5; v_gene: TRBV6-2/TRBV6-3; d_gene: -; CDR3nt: TGTGCCAGCGGGCGGGGGAATCAGCCCCAGCATTTT; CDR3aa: CASGRGNQPQHF
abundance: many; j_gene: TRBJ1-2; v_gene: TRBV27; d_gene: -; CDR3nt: TGTGCCAGCACCTCCACGGGCAGGGGCCGCCCTATCTATGGCTACACCTTC; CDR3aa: CASTSTGRGRPIYGYTF
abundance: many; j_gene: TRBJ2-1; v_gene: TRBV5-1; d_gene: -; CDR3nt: TGCGCCAGCAGACCTAGGGCGGGGATCCCCTACAATGAGCAGTTCTTC; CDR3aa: CASRPRAGIPYNEQFF
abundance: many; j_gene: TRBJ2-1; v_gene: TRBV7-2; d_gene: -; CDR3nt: TGTGCCAGCAGCCAAAGGGCTAGTTGGATCTTC; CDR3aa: CASSQRASWIF
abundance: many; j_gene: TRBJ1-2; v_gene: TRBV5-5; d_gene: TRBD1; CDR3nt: TGTGCCAGCAGCTACGCGACAGGGGGCGGGTATGGCTACACCTTC; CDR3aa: CASSYATGGGYGYTF
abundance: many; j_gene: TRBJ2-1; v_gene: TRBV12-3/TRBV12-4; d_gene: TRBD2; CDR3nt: TGTGCCAGCAGAATAGAGGGACTAGCGGATGAGCAGTTCTTC; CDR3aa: CASRIEGLADEQFF
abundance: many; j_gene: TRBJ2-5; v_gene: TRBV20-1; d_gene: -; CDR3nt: TGCAGTGCTAGGAACCCAATGACAGGGAGGCAAGAGACCCAGTACTTC; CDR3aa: CSARNPMTGRQETQYF